This is a list of T cell receptor beta chains from one sample in a study of blood T cell repertoires in COVID-19. Here immunoSEQ multiplex PCR was the method, and the copy in TCRdb shows in-frame clones only, minus some. The sample lists 110,000 to 150,000 clones, roughly three quarters occurring once. Material for sequencing was peripheral blood. The receptors were sampled from a man aged 60-69 years with acute or convalescent COVID-19. CDR3s include the opening cysteine and the closing phenylalanine or tryptophan. A D gene is named only where the DNA matches it firmly. Expanded clones get a size class; other rows say once, few or many, or leave the size out.

TRBJ2-1	few	15	TRBV5-1	TRBD2	CASSLASGRANEQFF	TGCGCCAGCAGCTTGGCTAGCGGGAGGGCCAATGAGCAGTTCTTC
TRBJ1-5	.	14	TRBV6-5	.	CATLAPGGHQPQHF	TGTGCCACCCTAGCGCCCGGCGGCCATCAGCCCCAGCATTTT
TRBJ2-7	once	15	TRBV23-1	TRBD1	CASSQLQGSSIEQYF	TGCGCCAGCAGTCAGCTACAGGGGTCCTCCATCGAGCAGTACTTC
TRBJ1-4	.	14	TRBV6-6	TRBD1	CASSFQGAREKLFF	TGTGCCAGCAGTTTTCAGGGGGCTCGTGAAAAACTGTTTTTT
TRBJ2-1	.	13	TRBV12-3/TRBV12-4	TRBD1	CASRNTGGLEQFF	TGTGCCAGCAGGAATACAGGGGGCCTTGAGCAGTTCTTC
TRBJ1-5	.	12	TRBV7-2	.	CASSYYNQPQHF	TGTGCCAGCAGCTATTATAATCAGCCCCAGCATTTT
TRBJ2-1	few	17	TRBV4-1	TRBD2	CASSQDGGRALGDEQFF	TGCGCCAGCAGCCAAGATGGAGGGAGGGCCCTCGGGGATGAGCAGTTCTTC
TRBJ1-4	.	15	TRBV4-1	TRBD1	CASSRSPTGGEKLFF	TGCGCCAGCAGCCGGTCCCCGACAGGGGGAGAAAAACTGTTTTTT
TRBJ2-7	.	14	TRBV5-1	.	CASSPLSTNYEQYF	TGCGCCAGCAGCCCTCTTTCCACTAACTACGAGCAGTACTTC
TRBJ2-1	.	13	TRBV7-9	TRBD2	CASTSGGGTEQFF	TGTGCCAGTACATCGGGAGGAGGGACTGAGCAGTTCTTC
TRBJ2-7	.	15	TRBV7-9	.	CASSLGQVSSYEQYF	TGTGCCAGCAGCTTAGGGCAAGTCAGCTCCTACGAGCAGTACTTC
TRBJ2-4	.	16	TRBV28	.	CASSPFGFGTKNIQYF	TGTGCCAGCAGTCCCTTTGGGTTCGGGACCAAAAACATTCAGTACTTC
TRBJ2-1	.	15	TRBV11-2	.	CASSPRAAGYNEQFF	TGTGCCAGCAGCCCGAGGGCGGCGGGTTACAATGAGCAGTTCTTC
TRBJ1-6	.	16	TRBV30	.	CAWSGGAAGYNSPLHF	TGTGCCTGGAGTGGCGGGGCAGCGGGTTATAATTCACCCCTCCACTTT
TRBJ2-1	.	16	TRBV19	TRBD2	CASSAPGSGRDNEQFF	TGTGCCAGTAGTGCCCCAGGTAGCGGGAGAGACAATGAGCAGTTCTTC
TRBJ1-2	.	14	TRBV30	.	CAWSVRGRGYGYTF	TGTGCCTGGAGTGTCAGGGGCCGGGGCTATGGCTACACCTTC
TRBJ1-4	.	15	TRBV30	.	CAWSVRGGWGEKLFF	TGTGCCTGGAGTGTACGGGGGGGCTGGGGCGAAAAACTGTTTTTT
TRBJ2-5	.	14	TRBV19	TRBD1	CASSIGTGEETQYF	TGTGCCAGTAGTATAGGGACAGGGGAGGAGACCCAGTACTTC
TRBJ2-7	.	16	TRBV6-5	.	CASSYSRGFRDYEQYF	TGTGCCAGCAGTTACTCGAGGGGGTTTCGCGACTACGAGCAGTACTTC
TRBJ2-5	.	17	TRBV10-2	TRBD2	CASSEPTGTSTSETQYF	TGCGCCAGCAGTGAGCCTACCGGGACTAGCACCTCGGAGACCCAGTACTTC
TRBJ1-5	.	19	TRBV19	TRBD1	CASTPYSRDRVFRNQPQHF	TGTGCCAGTACCCCTTATTCCCGGGACAGGGTCTTCCGCAATCAGCCCCAGCATTTT
TRBJ1-2	.	12	TRBV25-1	.	CASTGANYGYTF	TGTGCCAGCACAGGGGCTAACTATGGCTACACCTTC
TRBJ2-7	.	15	TRBV18	TRBD2	CASSPGTSVPYEQYF	TGTGCCAGCTCACCGGGAACTAGCGTTCCCTACGAGCAGTACTTC
TRBJ2-7	.	14	TRBV6-5	.	CASPQDYYLGEQYF	TGTGCCAGCCCTCAAGACTACTACTTGGGCGAGCAGTACTTC